The rows below give T cell receptor beta chains drawn from one sample of a study of blood T cell repertoires in COVID-19. The repertoire was sequenced with immunoSEQ multiplex PCR; TCRdb's copy has only in-frame clones and lacks some. The sample has some 210,000 clones; 88% are singletons. The source material was peripheral blood. These receptors were obtained from a woman between 40 and 50 years old who had recovered from COVID-19. CDR3s include the opening cysteine and the closing phenylalanine or tryptophan. Each record gives: clone size, J gene, V gene, D gene, CDR3 protein, CDR3 DNA. The D gene is left open where the match is weak. Clone size is not always given. Where it is, it says once, few, many or a class for expanded clones.

>NA|TRBJ2-7|TRBV10-3|NA
CAISESIHEQYF
TGTGCCATCAGTGAGTCCATCCACGAGCAGTACTTC
>NA|TRBJ2-1|TRBV18|TRBD2
CASSPNSASGGFYNEQFF
TGTGCCAGCTCACCAAATTCGGCTAGCGGAGGGTTTTACAATGAGCAGTTCTTC
>NA|TRBJ1-2|TRBV27|NA
CASTKTGYGYTF
TGTGCCAGCACAAAGACAGGCTATGGCTACACCTTC
>once|TRBJ1-2|TRBV3-1/TRBV3-2|NA
CASSPRRGEGVSGYTF
TGTGCCAGCAGCCCCCGCCGTGGGGAGGGTGTCAGCGGCTACACCTTC
>NA|TRBJ1-5|TRBV6-5|NA
CASFQGLSNQPQHF
TGTGCCAGCTTCCAGGGGTTAAGCAATCAGCCCCAGCATTTT
>NA|TRBJ1-5|TRBV3-1/TRBV3-2|NA
CASSQVRRAQPQHF
TGTGCCAGCAGCCAGGTCAGGCGGGCTCAGCCCCAGCATTTT
>NA|TRBJ1-2|TRBV20-1|TRBD1
CSASGQVDYGYTF
TGCAGTGCTAGTGGACAGGTGGACTATGGCTACACCTTC
>NA|TRBJ2-3|TRBV14|NA
CASSQDQGPDTQYF
TGTGCCAGCAGCCAAGATCAGGGTCCAGATACGCAGTATTTT
>NA|TRBJ2-2|TRBV6-5|TRBD2
CASRNGGGTGELFF
TGTGCCAGCCGAAACGGGGGAGGGACCGGGGAGCTGTTTTTT
>NA|TRBJ2-1|TRBV5-1|TRBD2
CASSLAGGTYNEQFF
TGCGCCAGCAGCTTAGCGGGAGGCACCTACAATGAGCAGTTCTTC
>NA|TRBJ2-3|TRBV6-5|TRBD2
CASRGLADKGDTQYF
TGTGCCAGCAGAGGACTAGCGGACAAGGGAGATACGCAGTATTTT
>NA|TRBJ2-3|TRBV5-8|NA
CASSPLGTFADTQYF
TGTGCCAGCAGCCCTCTGGGGACTTTTGCAGATACGCAGTATTTT
>NA|TRBJ2-7|TRBV7-2|TRBD2
CASSFQSAGVFYEQYF
TGTGCCAGCAGCTTTCAGTCGGCGGGAGTCTTCTACGAGCAGTACTTC
>NA|TRBJ1-5|TRBV27|NA
CASTDGLNQPQHF
TGTGCCAGCACGGACGGACTCAATCAGCCCCAGCATTTT
>NA|TRBJ1-1|TRBV12-3/TRBV12-4|TRBD1
CASTWTGETEAFF
TGTGCCAGCACCTGGACAGGGGAAACTGAAGCTTTCTTT
>NA|TRBJ2-3|TRBV11-3|TRBD2
CASSPGLAGGADTQYF
TGTGCCAGCAGCCCGGGACTAGCGGGAGGGGCAGATACGCAGTATTTT
>NA|TRBJ1-3|TRBV30|NA
CAWSADKYSGNTIYF
TGTGCCTGGAGTGCCGACAAGTACTCTGGAAACACCATATATTTT
>NA|TRBJ2-7|TRBV2|TRBD2
CASFLGRAAEQYF
TGTGCCAGCTTTCTCGGGAGGGCCGCCGAGCAGTACTTC
>NA|TRBJ2-7|TRBV7-2|NA
CASSLLGGAGLFPYEQYF
TGTGCCAGCAGCTTATTAGGGGGGGCGGGTCTATTTCCCTACGAGCAGTACTTC
>few|TRBJ2-2|TRBV19|NA
CASSTQDRYTGELFF
TGTGCCAGTAGTACACAAGACAGGTACACCGGGGAGCTGTTTTTT
>NA|TRBJ2-1|TRBV11-3|TRBD2
CASSPRSGINEQFF
TGTGCCAGCAGCCCCCGGAGCGGGATAAATGAGCAGTTCTTC
>once|TRBJ2-2|TRBV7-2|NA
CASSPLGGPGELFF
TGTGCCAGCAGCCCCCTGGGGGGTCCCGGGGAGCTGTTTTTT
>NA|TRBJ1-1|TRBV6-5|NA
CASSYRDLNTEAFF
TGTGCCAGCAGTTACCGGGATCTGAACACTGAAGCTTTCTTT
>NA|TRBJ1-2|TRBV5-4|TRBD1
CASSVPGGTVPNYGYTF
TGTGCCAGCAGCGTACCAGGGGGGACAGTCCCTAACTATGGCTACACCTTC
>NA|TRBJ2-6|TRBV28|NA
CATTRGSGANVLTF
TGTGCCACTACCAGGGGCTCTGGGGCCAACGTCCTGACTTTC
>NA|TRBJ1-2|TRBV19|TRBD1
CASNNRQGANYGYTF
TGTGCCAGTAACAACCGACAGGGAGCTAACTATGGCTACACCTTC
>NA|TRBJ1-5|TRBV24-1|NA
CATILRGGEGNQPQHF
TGTGCCACCATCCTCCGAGGGGGGGAGGGCAATCAGCCCCAGCATTTT